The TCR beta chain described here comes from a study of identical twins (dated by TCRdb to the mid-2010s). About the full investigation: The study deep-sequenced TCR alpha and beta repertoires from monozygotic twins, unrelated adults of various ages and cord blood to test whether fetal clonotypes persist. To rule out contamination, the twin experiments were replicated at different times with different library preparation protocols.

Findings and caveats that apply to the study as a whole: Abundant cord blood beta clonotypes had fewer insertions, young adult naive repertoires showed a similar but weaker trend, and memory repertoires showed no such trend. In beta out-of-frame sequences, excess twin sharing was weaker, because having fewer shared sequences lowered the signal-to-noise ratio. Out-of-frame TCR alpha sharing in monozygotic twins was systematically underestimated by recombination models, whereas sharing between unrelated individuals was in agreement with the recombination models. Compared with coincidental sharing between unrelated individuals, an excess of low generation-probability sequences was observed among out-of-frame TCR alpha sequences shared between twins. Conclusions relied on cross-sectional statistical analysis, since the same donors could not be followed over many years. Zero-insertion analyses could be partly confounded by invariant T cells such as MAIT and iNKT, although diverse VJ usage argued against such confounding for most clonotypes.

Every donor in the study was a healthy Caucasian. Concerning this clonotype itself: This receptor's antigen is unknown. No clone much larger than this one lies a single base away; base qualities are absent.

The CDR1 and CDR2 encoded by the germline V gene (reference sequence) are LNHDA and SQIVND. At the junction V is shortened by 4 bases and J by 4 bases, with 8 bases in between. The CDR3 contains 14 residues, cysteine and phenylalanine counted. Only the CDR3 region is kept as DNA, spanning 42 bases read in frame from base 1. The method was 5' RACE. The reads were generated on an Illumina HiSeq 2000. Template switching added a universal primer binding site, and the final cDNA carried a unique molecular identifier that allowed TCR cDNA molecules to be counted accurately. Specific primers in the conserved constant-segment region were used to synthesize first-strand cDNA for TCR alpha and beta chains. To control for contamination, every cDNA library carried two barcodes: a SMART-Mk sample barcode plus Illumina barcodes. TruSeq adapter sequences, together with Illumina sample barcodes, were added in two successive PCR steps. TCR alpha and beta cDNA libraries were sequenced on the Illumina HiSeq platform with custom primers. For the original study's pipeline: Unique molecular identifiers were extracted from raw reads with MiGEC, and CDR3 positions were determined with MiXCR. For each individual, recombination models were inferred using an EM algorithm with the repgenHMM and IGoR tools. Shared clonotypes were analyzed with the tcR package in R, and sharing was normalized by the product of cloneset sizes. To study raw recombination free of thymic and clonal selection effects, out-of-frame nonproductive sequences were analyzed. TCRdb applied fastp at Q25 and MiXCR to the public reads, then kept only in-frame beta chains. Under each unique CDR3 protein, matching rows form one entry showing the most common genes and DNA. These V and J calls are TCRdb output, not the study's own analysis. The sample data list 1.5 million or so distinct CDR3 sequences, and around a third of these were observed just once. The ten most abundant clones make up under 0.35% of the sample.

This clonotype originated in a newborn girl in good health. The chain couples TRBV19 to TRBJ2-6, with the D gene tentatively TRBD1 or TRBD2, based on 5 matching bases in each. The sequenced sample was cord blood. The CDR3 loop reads CASSRGRGANVLTF. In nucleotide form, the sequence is TGTGCCAGTAGTAGGGGGAGAGGGGCCAACGTCCTGACTTTC.